The present entry profiles one T cell receptor beta chain with its context. Antigen: not known. These data belong to a study of blood T cells in healthy people across ages. General study results and limits: With age, beta diversity per million T cells declined roughly linearly, significantly by approximately 40.

Combining a sample-barcoded 5' primer with a J-beta primer mix, a second PCR ran for 7 to 11 cycles. TCRdb called the 5' RACE reads again in MiXCR, with one record for every CDR3 protein. The data show 800,000 to 950,000 distinct CDR3 sequences, approximately 32% seen once. Isolated per sample were at least 7 million PBMCs. These data also featured in a second study, about T cells of mothers and their children.

The receptor was isolated from a woman in her thirties or forties in good health. The sequencing sample was made of blood.

The CDR3 DNA reads TGTGCCAGCAGTTTACTCCCTCCAGGCGGGGGGCGCGCAGATACGCAGTATTTT. Amino acids: CASSLLPPGGGRADTQYF. The chain joins TRBV28 to TRBJ2-3; 8 bases map to TRBD2. This CDR3 is built from 18 residues. After removal of 2 bases from V and 4 bases from J, the junction contained 14 bases not matched to a gene. Germline CDR1 reads MDHEN; CDR2 reads SYDVKM.